This T cell receptor (beta chain) stems from a study of shared clonotypes between healthy human individuals. Germline CDR1 is MDHEN and CDR2 is SYDVKM. The CDR3 loop spans 13 amino acids. V was trimmed by 8 bases and J by 1 base, leaving 11 bases between them. Clones were sequenced by immunoSEQ multiplex PCR, and TCRdb holds only the in-frame ones, with some missing. The sample yields around 2.5 million clones, 90% to 95% seen once. V is TRBV28 and J is TRBJ1-2; D gene uncertain. The clonotype comes from a man in his late teens or twenties in good health. Some clones in this sample may be carry-over from other donors' samples. The sample consisted of naive CD4+ T cells from PBMCs. As for subset: CD45RA+ positively selected. CDR3 in amino acids: CASEGVINYGYTF. The CDR3 nucleotides are TGTGCCAGCGAGGGCGTAATTAACTATGGCTACACCTTC.